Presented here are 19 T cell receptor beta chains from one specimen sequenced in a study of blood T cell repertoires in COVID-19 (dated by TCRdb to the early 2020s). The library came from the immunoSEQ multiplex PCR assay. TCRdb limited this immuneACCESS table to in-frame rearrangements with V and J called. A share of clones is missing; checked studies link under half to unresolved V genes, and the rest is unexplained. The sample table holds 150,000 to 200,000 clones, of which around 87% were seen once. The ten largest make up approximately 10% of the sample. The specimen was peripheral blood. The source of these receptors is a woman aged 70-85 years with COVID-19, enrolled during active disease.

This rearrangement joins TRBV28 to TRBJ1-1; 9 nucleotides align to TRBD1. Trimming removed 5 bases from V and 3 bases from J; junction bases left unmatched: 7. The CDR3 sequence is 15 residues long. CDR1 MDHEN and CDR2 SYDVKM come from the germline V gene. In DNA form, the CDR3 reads TGTGCCAGCAGTCTAACAGGGGGCGGGTACACTGAAGCTTTCTTT. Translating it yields CASSLTGGGYTEAFF.

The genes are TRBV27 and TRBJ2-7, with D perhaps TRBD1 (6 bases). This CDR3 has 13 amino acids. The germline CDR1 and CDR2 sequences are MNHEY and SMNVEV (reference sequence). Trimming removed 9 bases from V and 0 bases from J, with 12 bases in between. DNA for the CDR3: TGTGCCAGTAGAAGACAGGCCTCCTACGAGCAGTACTTC. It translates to CASRRQASYEQYF.

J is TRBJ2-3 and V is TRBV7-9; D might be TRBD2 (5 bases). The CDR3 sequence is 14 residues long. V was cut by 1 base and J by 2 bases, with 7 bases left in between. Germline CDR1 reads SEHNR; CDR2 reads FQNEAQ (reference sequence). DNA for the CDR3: TGTGCCAGCAGCTTAGTTCGGGACACAGATACGCAGTATTTT. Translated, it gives CASSLVRDTDTQYF.

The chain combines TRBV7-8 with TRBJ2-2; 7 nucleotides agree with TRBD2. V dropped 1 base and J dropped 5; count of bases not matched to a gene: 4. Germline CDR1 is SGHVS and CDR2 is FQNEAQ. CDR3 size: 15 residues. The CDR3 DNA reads TGTGCCAGCAGCTTAGACGGGGGACTAACCGGGGAGCTGTTTTTT. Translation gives CASSLDGGLTGELFF. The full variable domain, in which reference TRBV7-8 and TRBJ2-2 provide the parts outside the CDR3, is GAGVSQSPRYKVAKRGQDVALRCDPISGHVSLFWYQQALGQGPEFLTYFQNEAQLDKSGLPSDRFFAERPEGSVSTLKIQRTQQEDSAVYLCASSLDGGLTGELFFGEGSRLTVL.

The CDR3 loop reads CASSPGVRENSPLHF. The CDR3 DNA sequence: TGCGCCAGCAGTCCAGGGGTAAGAGAGAATTCACCCCTCCACTTT. This chain connects TRBV23-1 to TRBJ1-6, with a weak D call TRBD1 (6 bases). TRBV23-1 is labeled an ORF, and its function is uncertain. V was cut by 4 bases and J by 7 bases, with 14 bases left in between. This CDR3 contains 15 residues.

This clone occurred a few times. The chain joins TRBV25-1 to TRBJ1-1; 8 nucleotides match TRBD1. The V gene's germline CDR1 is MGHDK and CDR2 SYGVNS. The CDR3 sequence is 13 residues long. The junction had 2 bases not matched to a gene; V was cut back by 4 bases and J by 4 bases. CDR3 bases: TGTGCCAGCAGTGGGACAGGGACCACTGAAGCTTTCTTT. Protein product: CASSGTGTTEAFF.

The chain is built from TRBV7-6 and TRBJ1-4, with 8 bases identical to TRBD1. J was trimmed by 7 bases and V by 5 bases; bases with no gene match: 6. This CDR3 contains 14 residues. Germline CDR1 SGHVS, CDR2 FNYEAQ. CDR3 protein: CASSRRGLFEKLFF. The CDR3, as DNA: TGTGCCAGCAGCCGCAGGGGGCTTTTTGAAAAACTGTTTTTT.

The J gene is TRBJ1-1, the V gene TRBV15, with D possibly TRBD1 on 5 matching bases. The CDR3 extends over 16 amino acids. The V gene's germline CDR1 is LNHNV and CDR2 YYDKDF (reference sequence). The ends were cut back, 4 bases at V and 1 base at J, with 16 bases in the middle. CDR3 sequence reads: CATSTITGTWNTEAFF. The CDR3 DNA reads TGTGCCACCAGCACAATAACCGGGACTTGGAACACTGAAGCTTTCTTT.

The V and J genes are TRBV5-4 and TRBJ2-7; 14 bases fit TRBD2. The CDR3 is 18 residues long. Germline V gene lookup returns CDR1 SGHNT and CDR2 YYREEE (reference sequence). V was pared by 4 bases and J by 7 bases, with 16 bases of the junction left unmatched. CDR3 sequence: CASSGGTSGGRGGTEQYF. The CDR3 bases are TGTGCCAGCAGCGGTGGGACTAGCGGGGGCCGCGGCGGGACAGAGCAGTACTTC.

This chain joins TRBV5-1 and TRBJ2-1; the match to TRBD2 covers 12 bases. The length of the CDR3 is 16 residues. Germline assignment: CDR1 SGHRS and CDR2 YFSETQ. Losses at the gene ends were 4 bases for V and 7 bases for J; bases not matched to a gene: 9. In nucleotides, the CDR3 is TGCGCCAGCAGCCCGCGGACTAGCGGGGTGAGGAATGAGCAGTTCTTC. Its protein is CASSPRTSGVRNEQFF.

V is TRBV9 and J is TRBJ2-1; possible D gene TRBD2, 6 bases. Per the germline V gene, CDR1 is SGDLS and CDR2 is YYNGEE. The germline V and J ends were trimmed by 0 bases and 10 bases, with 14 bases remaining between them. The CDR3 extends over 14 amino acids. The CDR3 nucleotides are TGTGCCAGCAGCGTAGAGGTACGTCGGGGGGAGCAGTTCTTC. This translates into CASSVEVRRGEQFF.

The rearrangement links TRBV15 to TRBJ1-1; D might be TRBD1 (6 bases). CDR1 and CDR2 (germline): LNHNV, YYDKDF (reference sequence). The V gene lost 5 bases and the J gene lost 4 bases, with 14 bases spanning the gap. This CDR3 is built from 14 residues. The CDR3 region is CATSRKRGSTEAFF. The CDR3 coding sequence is TGTGCCACCAGCCGCAAGAGGGGGTCCACTGAAGCTTTCTTT.

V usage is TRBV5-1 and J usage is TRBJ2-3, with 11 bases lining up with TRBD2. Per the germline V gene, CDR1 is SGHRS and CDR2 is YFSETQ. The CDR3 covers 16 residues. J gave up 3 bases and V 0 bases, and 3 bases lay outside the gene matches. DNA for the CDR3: TGCGCCAGCAGCTTGGCTCCTAGCGGGGGGACAGATACGCAGTATTTT. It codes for CASSLAPSGGTDTQYF.

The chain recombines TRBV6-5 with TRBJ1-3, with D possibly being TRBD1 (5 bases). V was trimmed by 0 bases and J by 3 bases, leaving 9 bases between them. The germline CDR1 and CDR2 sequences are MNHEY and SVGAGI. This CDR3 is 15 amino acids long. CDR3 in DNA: TGTGCCAGCAGTTACTCTGGGGGGGGTGGAAACACCATATATTTT. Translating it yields CASSYSGGGGNTIYF.

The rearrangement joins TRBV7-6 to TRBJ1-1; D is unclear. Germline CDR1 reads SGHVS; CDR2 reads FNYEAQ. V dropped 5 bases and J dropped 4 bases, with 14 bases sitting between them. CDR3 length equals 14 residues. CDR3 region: CASSPRSVGTEAFF. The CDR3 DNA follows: TGTGCCAGCAGCCCTAGGTCGGTGGGCACTGAAGCTTTCTTT.

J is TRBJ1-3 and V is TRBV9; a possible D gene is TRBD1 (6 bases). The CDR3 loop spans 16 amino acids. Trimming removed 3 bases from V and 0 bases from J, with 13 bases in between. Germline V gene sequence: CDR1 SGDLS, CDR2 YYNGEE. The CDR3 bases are TGTGCCAGCAGCGCCTCGACAGGCTACTCTGGAAACACCATATATTTT. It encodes CASSASTGYSGNTIYF. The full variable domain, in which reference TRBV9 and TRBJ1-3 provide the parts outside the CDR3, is DSGVTQTPKHLITATGQRVTLRCSPRSGDLSVYWYQQSLDQGLQFLIQYYNGEERAKGNILERFSAQQFPDLHSELNLSSLELGDSALYFCASSASTGYSGNTIYFGEGSWLTVV.

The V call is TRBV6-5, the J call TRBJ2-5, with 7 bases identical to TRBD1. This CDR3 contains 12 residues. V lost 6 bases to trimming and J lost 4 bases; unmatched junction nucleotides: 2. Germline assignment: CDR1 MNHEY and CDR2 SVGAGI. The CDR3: CASRNRGETQYF. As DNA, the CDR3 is TGTGCCAGCAGGAACAGGGGAGAGACCCAGTACTTC.

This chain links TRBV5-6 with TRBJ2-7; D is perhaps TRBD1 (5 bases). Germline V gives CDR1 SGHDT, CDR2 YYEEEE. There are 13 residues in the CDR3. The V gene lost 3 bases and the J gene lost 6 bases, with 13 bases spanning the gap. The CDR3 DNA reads TGTGCCAGCAGCTGGCTTGAAAGGGGCGAGCAGTACTTC. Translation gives CASSWLERGEQYF.

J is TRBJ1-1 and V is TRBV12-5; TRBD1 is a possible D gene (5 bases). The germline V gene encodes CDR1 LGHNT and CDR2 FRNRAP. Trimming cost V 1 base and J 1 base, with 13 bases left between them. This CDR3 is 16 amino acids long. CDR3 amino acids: CASGLELGGTNTEAFF. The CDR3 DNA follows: TGTGCTAGTGGTTTGGAGTTGGGGGGGACGAACACTGAAGCTTTCTTT.